The 30 T cell receptor beta chains listed next were all sequenced from one sample in a study of regulatory T cells in long-lasting Graves disease. Time point: newly diagnosed GD, antithyroid drugs for less than 3 months. PBMC RNA served as the TCR library source. Both iRepertoire HTBI primers and Arm-PCR of CDR3 regions were used to build the TCR beta libraries. Using its own MiXCR run on the multiplex PCR reads, TCRdb lists one record per CDR3 protein. The sample has about 460,000 distinct CDR3 sequences, around 13% seen once. These same records also appear under a second study, on T cells in Graves' hyperthyroidism and ophthalmopathy.

Here the sequenced sample was peripheral blood mononuclear cells (PBMCs), taken at new diagnosis, from a patient treated with antithyroid drugs. Receptors were obtained from a woman in her fifties or sixties with Graves disease.

The table lists this clonotype with a few counts. The V gene is TRBV10-3, the J gene TRBJ2-7, with a tentative D call TRBD2 (5 bases). Per germline, CDR1 ENHRY and CDR2 SYGVKD. Deletions cut 5 bases from V and 0 bases from J, with 11 bases between. CDR3 length: 14 residues. The CDR3 sequence: CAISPSLSSYEQYF. The DNA of the CDR3 is TGTGCCATCAGTCCTAGCCTAAGCTCCTACGAGCAGTACTTC.

This chain uses TRBV20-1 with TRBJ2-3; 7 nucleotides line up with TRBD1. The ends lost 5 bases at V and 2 bases at J; junction bases unmatched: 13. The germline gives CDR1 DFQATT, CDR2 SNEGSKA (reference sequence). The CDR3 consists of 16 residues. The CDR3 DNA reads TGCAGTGCTCGACCAGACAGGGATGGGGACACAGATACGCAGTATTTT. This codes for CSARPDRDGDTDTQYF.

This clonotype was seen a handful of times. The chain links TRBV3-1 to TRBJ2-3, with TRBD2 matching 8 bases. The CDR3 has 15 amino acids. From germline, CDR1 is LGHDT and CDR2 YNNKEL (reference sequence). V was pared by 0 bases and J by 5 bases, with 4 bases of the junction left unmatched. CDR3 DNA: TGTGCCAGCAGCCAAGATCTCAGCGGGGGAGATACGCAGTATTTT. Encoded protein: CASSQDLSGGDTQYF.

As for this clonotype: With a much larger clone just one base away, this may be a read error. The CDR3 nucleotides read TGTGCCAGCAGTTACCGGGGACGGGCCTACAATGAGCAGTACTTC. Amino acids: CASSYRGRAYNEQYF. The chain uses TRBV6-5 and TRBJ2-5; either TRBD1 or TRBD2 may supply D (5 bases each). V was pared by 2 bases and J by 11 bases, with 21 bases between. Germline assignment: CDR1 MNHEY and CDR2 SVGAGI. This CDR3 comprises 15 residues.

This clonotype was seen many times. The chain couples TRBV20-1 to TRBJ2-7, with TRBD2 matching over 14 bases. This CDR3 contains 17 residues. In germline, CDR1 is DFQATT, CDR2 SNEGSKA (reference sequence). After removal of 5 bases from V and 4 bases from J, the junction contained 13 bases not matched to a gene. In nucleotides, the CDR3 is TGCAGTGCTCCCCGGACTAGCGGGAGGACGCAAGATTACGAGCAGTACTTC. Its protein product is CSAPRTSGRTQDYEQYF.

This clonotype has at least ten counts. The chain employs TRBV10-1 and TRBJ2-1; no firm D call. This CDR3 has 12 amino acids. V lost 0 bases and J lost 9, with 6 bases in between. The V gene's germline CDR1 is WNHNN and CDR2 SYGVQD (reference sequence). The CDR3 spells CASSESVGEQFF. Written as DNA, the CDR3 is TGCGCCAGCAGTGAGTCGGTTGGTGAGCAGTTCTTC.

This clonotype appeared a few times. The chain employs TRBV3-1 and TRBJ2-2; 7 positions match TRBD1. J was trimmed by 7 bases and V by 0 bases; bases with no gene match: 2. The CDR3 is made up of 14 amino acids. CDR1 is LGHDT and CDR2 is YNNKEL in the germline V gene (reference sequence). The CDR3 spells CASSQEQGHGELFF. CDR3 DNA: TGTGCCAGCAGCCAAGAACAGGGGCACGGGGAGCTGTTTTTT.

Remarks on this clonotype: A much larger clone is a single base away; this may be a read error. The CDR3 loop reads CASSETGPDTQYF. The CDR3 nucleotides read TGTGCCAGCAGCGAGACTGGTCCAGATACGCAGTATTTT. J is TRBJ2-3 and V is TRBV9, with unresolved D. V was shortened by 3 bases and J by 4 bases, with 9 bases between the two germline ends. Germline CDR1 SGDLS, CDR2 YYNGEE. The CDR3 runs 13 residues.

This clonotype was recorded at least ten times. This rearrangement joins TRBV20-1 to TRBJ2-3; D is unresolved. V was pared by 5 bases and J by 2 bases, with 11 bases between. CDR3 size: 13 residues. Looked up from germline, CDR1 is DFQATT and CDR2 is SNEGSKA (reference sequence). CDR3 amino acids: CSAPYPPTDTQYF. CDR3 in DNA: TGCAGTGCTCCCTACCCTCCCACAGATACGCAGTATTTT.

To note about this clonotype: A junction end diverges from the germline sequence, so it may reflect a read error. The rearrangement uses TRBV29-1 and TRBJ2-1; D unresolved. The CDR3 contains 11 residues. Per the germline V gene, CDR1 is SQVTM and CDR2 is ANQGSEA. CDR3 bases: TGCAGCGTTGAAACCTACAATGGGCAGTTCTTC. Encoded protein: CSVETYNGQFF.

The chain carries TRBV5-1 and TRBJ2-2, with 11 bases matching TRBD2. V gave up 0 bases and J gave up 7 bases; unmatched junction bases: 5. The germline gives CDR1 SGHRS, CDR2 YFSETQ. The CDR3 extends over 16 amino acids. The CDR3 region has the DNA TGCGCCAGCAGCTTGGTTAGCGGGAGGGCCAACGGGGAGCTGTTTTTT. Its protein product is CASSLVSGRANGELFF. Full variable domain (rest looked up from reference TRBV5-1 and TRBJ2-2): KAGVTQTPRYLIKTRGQQVTLSCSPISGHRSVSWYQQTPGQGLQFLFEYFSETQRNKGNFPGRFSGRQFSNSRSEMNVSTLELGDSALYLCASSLVSGRANGELFFGEGSRLTVL.

Many counts were recorded for this clonotype. The chain links TRBV10-3 to TRBJ2-1, with TRBD2 as a possible D gene (6 bases). Looked up from germline, CDR1 is ENHRY and CDR2 is SYGVKD. V lost 6 bases and J 4 bases, leaving 19 bases between the germline ends. The CDR3 has 16 residues. The CDR3 DNA reads TGTGCCATCAGACCACTTTCGGGAGAGGGGTACAATGAGCAGTTCTTC. Residues: CAIRPLSGEGYNEQFF.

This rearrangement joins TRBV3-1 to TRBJ2-1, with D unresolved. Germline V gene sequence: CDR1 LGHDT, CDR2 YNNKEL (reference sequence). CDR3 size: 15 residues. Trimming stripped 4 bases from V and 1 base from J, with 11 bases between. For the CDR3, the DNA is TGTGCCAGCAGCCCAGAAGAAGTTTCCTACAATGAGCAGTTCTTC. Its protein is CASSPEEVSYNEQFF.

In its sample, this clonotype was seen many times. The J gene is TRBJ2-3, the V gene TRBV20-1, with TRBD1 identical over 11 bases. The CDR3 runs to 18 residues. Germline lookup yields CDR1 DFQATT and CDR2 SNEGSKA (reference sequence). The V gene end was trimmed by 4 bases and the J gene end by 3 bases; junction bases not matched to a gene: 15. The CDR3 here is CSAMGAPGGQGGTDTQYF. CDR3 DNA: TGCAGTGCTATGGGCGCCCCTGGGGGACAGGGGGGTACAGATACGCAGTATTTT.

This clonotype was found many times. The chain carries TRBV7-3 and TRBJ1-6; 7 positions match TRBD1. The germline CDR1 and CDR2 sequences are SGHTA and FQGTGA. With 2 bases clipped from V and 4 bases from J, the junction kept 2 bases outside the gene matches. The CDR3 is 15 amino acids. This CDR3 is CASSLGQDYNSPLHF. The CDR3 nucleotides are TGTGCCAGCAGCTTAGGACAGGATTATAATTCACCCCTCCACTTT.

The sample holds many counts of this clonotype. The chain joins TRBV28 to TRBJ2-7; D assignment may be TRBD1 or TRBD2 (5 bases each). Germline lookup yields CDR1 MDHEN and CDR2 SYDVKM. The CDR3 consists of 13 residues. Trimming left V 8 bases short and J 6 bases short, with 17 bases between. The CDR3 is CASREGRAGEQYF. CDR3 nucleotides: TGTGCCAGCCGTGAGGGCAGGGCGGGCGAGCAGTACTTC. The full variable domain, completed using reference TRBV28 and TRBJ2-7, is DVKVTQSSRYLVKRTGEKVFLECVQDMDHENMFWYRQDPGLGLRLIYFSYDVKMKEKGDIPEGYSVSREKKERFSLILESASTNQTSMYLCASREGRAGEQYFGPGTRLTVT.

This clonotype was picked up many times. The V gene is TRBV28, the J gene TRBJ2-3; tentative D call: TRBD1 (6 bases). Per germline, CDR1 MDHEN and CDR2 SYDVKM. The CDR3 runs to 14 residues. V was clipped by 7 bases and J by 6 bases, with 17 bases between them. This chain's CDR3 is CASTQGGRPDTQYF. The DNA for the CDR3 is TGTGCCAGCACGCAAGGGGGTAGGCCTGATACGCAGTATTTT.

This clonotype has ten or more counts. J is TRBJ2-7 and V is TRBV5-1; D is possibly TRBD1 (6 bases). Per germline, CDR1 SGHRS and CDR2 YFSETQ. Trimming stripped 4 bases from V and 4 bases from J, with 12 bases between. CDR3 length: 13 residues. CDR3 DNA sequence: TGCGCCAGCAGCCACGGACAGACTTACGAGCAGTACTTC. Its translation is CASSHGQTYEQYF.

J is TRBJ2-5 and V is TRBV6-1; 8 bases match TRBD2. Germline lookup yields CDR1 MNHNS and CDR2 SASEGT. Trimming took 8 bases from V and 4 from J; bases not matched to a gene: 12. This CDR3 has 15 amino acids. The CDR3 protein is CASGLAGGLRETQYF. The CDR3 DNA follows: TGTGCCAGCGGCCTAGCGGGCGGGCTTCGAGAGACCCAGTACTTC.

This clonotype was observed many times. This sequence joins TRBV30 and TRBJ2-7; 7 bases are shared with TRBD1. The CDR3 contains 15 residues. The trim removed 3 bases at V and 3 bases at J, leaving 11 bases unmatched. The germline CDR1 and CDR2 sequences are GTSNPN and SVGIG (reference sequence). The chain's CDR3 is CAWRRYGQDYYEQYF. The CDR3 DNA follows: TGTGCCTGGAGGAGATACGGACAGGATTACTACGAGCAGTACTTC. The entire variable domain, with the rest obtained from reference TRBV30 and TRBJ2-7, is as follows: SQTIHQWPATLVQPVGSPLSLECTVEGTSNPNLYWYRQAAGRGLQLLFYSVGIGQISSEVPQNLSASRPQDRQFILSSKKLLLSDSGFYLCAWRRYGQDYYEQYFGPGTRLTVT.

This clonotype was detected many times. The chain uses TRBV28 and TRBJ1-1; maybe TRBD1 (6 bases). Per the germline V gene, CDR1 is MDHEN and CDR2 is SYDVKM. This CDR3 comprises 16 residues. Trimming took off 3 bases at V and 4 bases at J, with 18 bases between the two ends. The CDR3 sequence: CASSFGQGRVSTEAFF. The CDR3 DNA sequence: TGTGCCAGCAGTTTTGGCCAGGGGAGGGTCAGCACTGAAGCTTTCTTT.

This clonotype was detected ten times or more. The chain joins TRBV7-3 to TRBJ2-1; 11 bases map to TRBD1. CDR3 size: 16 residues. The trim removed 2 bases at V and 9 bases at J, leaving 9 bases unmatched. CDR1 SGHTA and CDR2 FQGTGA come from the germline V gene. CDR3: CASSLSSGTGGGEQFF. The CDR3 nucleotides are TGTGCCAGCAGCTTATCATCCGGGACAGGGGGAGGTGAGCAGTTCTTC.

As regards this clonotype: This may arise from a read error, as a much more abundant clone is one base away. Given the absence of the conserved phenylalanine or tryptophan at the CDR3 end, a read error is likely. This chain uses TRBV25-1 with TRBJ1-1; 7 nucleotides align to TRBD1. The germline gives CDR1 MGHDK, CDR2 SYGVNS. The CDR3 consists of 15 residues. V was clipped by 4 bases and J by 4 bases; unmatched bases: 9. The CDR3 sequence: CASSVLDREGTEAFS. Written as DNA, the CDR3 is TGTGCCAGCAGTGTCCTCGACAGGGAGGGCACTGAAGCTTTCTCT.

This clonotype has ten or more counts. The rearrangement uses TRBV7-9 and TRBJ1-2; TRBD1 matches at 8 bases. The CDR3 runs 14 residues. The V segment lost 1 base and the J segment 4 bases; nucleotides outside the gene matches: 2. Per germline, CDR1 SEHNR and CDR2 FQNEAQ (reference sequence). The CDR3 nucleotides read TGTGCCAGCAGCTTAGATGGACAGGGCTATGGCTACACCTTC. Amino acid sequence: CASSLDGQGYGYTF.

This clonotype came up many times. The V call is TRBV7-9, the J call TRBJ1-5, with a tentative D call TRBD1 (5 bases). The CDR3 is made up of 12 amino acids. The V and J ends lost 5 bases and 6 bases respectively, with 8 bases between them. Germline V CDR1 and CDR2: SEHNR, FQNEAQ (reference sequence). The CDR3 sequence: CASSPQGQPQHF. CDR3 DNA sequence: TGTGCCAGCAGCCCTCAGGGTCAGCCCCAGCATTTT.

V and J are TRBV10-3 and TRBJ1-3; D ambiguous. Trimming took off 5 bases at V and 8 bases at J, with 16 bases between the two ends. Looked up from germline, CDR1 is ENHRY and CDR2 is SYGVKD. The CDR3 contains 14 residues. Here the CDR3 reads CAISPGLTVDTIYF. CDR3 bases: TGTGCCATCAGTCCCGGGCTGACCGTAGACACCATATATTTT.

This clonotype came up many times. The rearrangement joins TRBV6-2 or TRBV6-3 to TRBJ1-2; D uncertain. This CDR3 has 14 residues. Germline V CDR1 and CDR2: MNHEY, SVGEGT. V was pared by 4 bases and J by 3 bases, with 12 bases between. The CDR3 DNA sequence: TGTGCCAGCAGTTTAGGCAGGACCTACTATGGCTACACCTTC. It is translated as CASSLGRTYYGYTF.

This clonotype was seen repeatedly, ten times or more. This chain connects TRBV2 to TRBJ2-7, with D tentatively TRBD1 (6 bases). CDR1 SNHLY and CDR2 FYNNEI come from the germline V gene. Trimming removed 10 bases at V and 0 bases at J, with 10 bases between. This CDR3 comprises 12 residues. Here the CDR3 DNA reads TGTGCCACTAGGGACAACTCCTACGAGCAGTACTTC. It yields the protein CATRDNSYEQYF. Complete variable domain (other parts from reference TRBV2 and TRBJ2-7): EPEVTQTPSHQVTQMGQEVILRCVPISNHLYFYWYRQILGQKVEFLVSFYNNEISEKSEIFDDQFSVERPDGSNFTLKIRSTKLEDSAMYFCATRDNSYEQYFGPGTRLTVT.

V usage is TRBV9 and J usage is TRBJ1-4, with 9 bases that match TRBD1. Per germline, CDR1 SGDLS and CDR2 YYNGEE. After removal of 4 bases from V and 8 bases from J, the junction contained 9 bases not matched to a gene. CDR3 length: 15 residues. In nucleotides, the CDR3 is TGTGCCAGCAGCCCCGGGACAGGGTCTCTGGAAAAACTGTTTTTT. Residues: CASSPGTGSLEKLFF.

This clonotype has just a few counts. Since no conserved phenylalanine or tryptophan closes the CDR3, a read error is the likely cause. It is unclear where the CDR3 begins or ends on the DNA, so no DNA is shown, and the CDR3 is as TCRdb lists it. The CDR3: CASSLAAGDQTV. The chain links TRBV7-9 to TRBJ2-5; TRBD2 is taken as the D call from the table, unchecked against the DNA. Germline CDR1 reads SEHNR; CDR2 reads FQNEAQ (reference sequence). From its first to its last residue, the CDR3 has 12 amino acids.